This T cell receptor beta chain was observed in a study of CD8 T cells in Susac syndrome. V lost 4 bases, J lost 2 bases, and 6 bases lay in between. CDR3 length equals 13 residues. Germline CDR1 is SGHTA and CDR2 is FQGNSA. CD8+ and CD4+ T cells from blood underwent TCR beta sequencing, which was carried out in a high-throughput format. RNA was extracted with the RNeasy kit, and a quantity of roughly 0.5 to 1 ug was reverse transcribed using random hexamers. TCRdb passed the immunoSEQ multiplex PCR reads through MiXCR, listing each CDR3 protein once. The sample holds about 210,000 distinct CDR3 sequences, roughly 92% seen once.

This TCR was recovered from a human donor in good health. Sequencing was done on a sample of CD4+ T cells from PBMCs. This rearrangement joins TRBV7-2 to TRBJ2-1; D gene uncertain. The chain's CDR3 is CASSYAAYNEQFF. CDR3 coding DNA: TGTGCCAGCAGCTACGCCGCCTACAATGAGCAGTTCTTC.